The clone carrying this T cell receptor (beta chain) came up many times. As yet, its antigen is unknown. It was with previously described methods and listed TCR primers that bulk TCR libraries were made. From the PCR reads, TCRdb called clonotypes with MiXCR, one entry per CDR3 protein. This sample has tens of thousands of distinct CDR3 sequences, with 15% to 20% found just once. V was trimmed by 2 bases and J by 5 bases, leaving 6 bases between them. Per germline, CDR1 SNHLY and CDR2 FYNNEI. The CDR3 consists of 12 residues. This sample was taken from a study of molecular identifiers for immune sequencing clone quantification. Study information: In replicates, RNA from approximately 22,000 or 94,000 naive CD8 cells was divided five ways and four parts were sequenced.

General observations from the study: The share of molecules held by clones above 20 RNA copies was over 97% in effector cells and under 1% in naive cells. Sizes of clones that are highly expanded could be underestimated (if identical TCR molecules share a barcode).

The chain couples TRBV2 to TRBJ1-1; D gene uncertain. The specimen sequenced was naive CD8+ T cells from blood, with Jurkat cell RNA spiked in. Regarding subset: FACS-sorted CD8+CD4-CCR7+CD45RA+ naive T cells. This clonotype originated in a human donor in good health. Some libraries in this study had Jurkat cell RNA spiked in. The chain's CDR3 is CASSEWRTEAFF. The CDR3 DNA follows: TGTGCCAGCAGTGAATGGAGGACTGAAGCTTTCTTT.